Below, 10 T cell receptor beta chains from the same sample are listed, as sequenced in a study of T cells in localized non-small cell lung cancer (TCRdb year 2020). Library preparation used the immunoSEQ multiplex PCR assay. Here the immuneACCESS table is served through TCRdb, limited to in-frame sequences with V and J called. Missing clones are a known gap in these copies; in checked studies unresolved V genes cover under half, and the rest lacks a known reason. The table for this sample lists fewer than 25,000 clones; about 92% of them were counted only once. The top ten clones comprise about 15% of the sample. The sample in question was peripheral blood, obtained before any cancer treatment. Every receptor here comes from a man aged 40-75 years with stage III squamous cell lung carcinoma.

The V gene is TRBV9, the J gene TRBJ1-2; 7 nucleotides line up with TRBD1. CDR1 SGDLS and CDR2 YYNGEE come from the germline V gene. The CDR3 totals 14 residues. V was clipped by 6 bases and J by 5 bases; unmatched bases: 10. The CDR3 reads CASTGGADSYGYTF. CDR3 DNA: TGTGCCAGCACAGGGGGGGCCGACTCGTATGGCTACACCTTC.

The chain joins TRBV23-1 to TRBJ2-2, with 16 bases matching TRBD2. TRBV23-1 is labeled an ORF, and its function is uncertain. The CDR3 length is 19 residues. V was pared by 5 bases and J by 3 bases, with 9 bases of the junction left unmatched. As DNA, the CDR3 is TGCGCCAGCAGTTCTCCGGGACTAGCGGGAGGGATCGACACCGGGGAGCTGTTTTTT. Translating it yields CASSSPGLAGGIDTGELFF.

The J gene is TRBJ2-7, the V gene TRBV14; TRBD2 is a possible D gene (5 bases). Trimming left V 0 bases short and J 2 bases short, with 8 bases between. The CDR3 has 14 amino acids. Germline CDR1 and CDR2: SGHDN and FVKESK. Written as DNA, the CDR3 is TGTGCCAGCAGCCAAGAGGCGGGCCCCTACGAGCAGTACTTC. It codes for CASSQEAGPYEQYF.

The rearrangement joins TRBV5-1 to TRBJ1-2; TRBD1 might be the D (6 bases). With 2 bases removed from V and 6 bases from J, the gap between germline ends came to 14 bases. The CDR3 totals 14 residues. Germline CDR1 reads SGHRS; CDR2 reads YFSETQ. The CDR3, as DNA: TGCGCCAGCAGCTTAAGGACAGCTCGGGATGGCTACACCTTC. Encoded protein: CASSLRTARDGYTF.

This chain links TRBV28 with TRBJ2-1, with D possibly TRBD2 on 6 matching bases. This CDR3 region has 15 residues. V dropped 3 bases and J dropped 9 bases, with 18 bases sitting between them. Germline-derived CDR1 and CDR2 are MDHEN and SYDVKM. CDR3 sequence: CASSFSGLRAGEQFF. Here the CDR3 DNA reads TGTGCCAGCAGTTTTTCGGGCCTAAGAGCGGGTGAGCAGTTCTTC.

In this sample, this clone turned up a few times. The chain recombines TRBV2 with TRBJ1-1; TRBD1 might be the D (6 bases). From germline, CDR1 is SNHLY and CDR2 FYNNEI. The CDR3 has 16 amino acids. V was shortened by 9 bases and J by 0 bases, with 20 bases between the two germline ends. The CDR3 sequence is CARSTGPLGMNTEAFF. The CDR3 nucleotides read TGTGCCAGGTCGACAGGACCTCTAGGGATGAACACTGAAGCTTTCTTT.

The chain joins TRBV19 to TRBJ1-1, with D unresolved. The V gene's germline CDR1 is LNHDA and CDR2 SQIVND (reference sequence). The CDR3 runs to 14 residues. The germline V and J ends were trimmed by 2 bases and 0 bases, with 7 bases remaining between them. The CDR3: CASSIKSMNTEAFF. The CDR3 coding sequence is TGTGCCAGTAGTATAAAGAGTATGAACACTGAAGCTTTCTTT.

The table lists this clone with a count of one. The chain employs TRBV19 and TRBJ2-7; D may be TRBD2 (5 bases). The CDR3 extends over 12 amino acids. Between the trimmed V and J ends, which lost 5 bases and 6 bases, there was a span of 11 bases. CDR1 LNHDA and CDR2 SQIVND come from the germline V gene (reference sequence). Here the CDR3 reads CASSENSGEQYF. In DNA, the CDR3 is TGTGCCAGTAGTGAAAACAGCGGCGAGCAGTACTTC.

The chain has TRBV7-6 and TRBJ2-3; D gene ambiguous. With 3 bases removed from V and 2 bases from J, the gap between germline ends came to 12 bases. The germline V gene encodes CDR1 SGHVS and CDR2 FNYEAQ. The CDR3 is made up of 15 amino acids. In DNA, the CDR3 is TGTGCCAGCAGCTTCAACGGTCTTCCCACAGATACGCAGTATTTT. Its protein is CASSFNGLPTDTQYF. Full variable domain (remainder filled in from reference TRBV7-6 and TRBJ2-3): GAGVSQSPRYKVTKRGQDVALRCDPISGHVSLYWYRQALGQGPEFLTYFNYEAQQDKSGLPNDRFSAERPEGSISTLTIQRTEQRDSAMYRCASSFNGLPTDTQYFGPGTRLTVL.

The chain combines TRBV6-6 with TRBJ2-1; D may be TRBD1 (6 bases). V was trimmed by 4 bases and J by 2 bases, leaving 12 bases between them. The germline gives CDR1 MNHNY, CDR2 SVGAGI (reference sequence). This CDR3 has 15 residues. CDR3 bases: TGTGCCAGCAGTTTCTTACAGGGAACCTACAATGAGCAGTTCTTC. This codes for CASSFLQGTYNEQFF.